The next 14 T cell receptor beta chains were all read from a single sample in a study of blood T cell repertoires in COVID-19. TCRdb's copy holds only in-frame clones and misses some; the assay was immunoSEQ multiplex PCR. The data contain more than 300,000 clones, under 95% of them singletons. Material: peripheral blood. Every receptor here comes from a woman younger than 30 who had recovered from COVID-19.

The V call is TRBV12-3 or TRBV12-4, the J call TRBJ2-3; the D gene is possibly TRBD1 (5 bases). The CDR3 covers 12 residues. Between the trimmed V and J ends, which lost 3 bases and 4 bases, there was a span of 5 bases. DNA for the CDR3: TGTGCCAGCAGTTTCAGGGCAGATACGCAGTATTTT. Protein: CASSFRADTQYF.

The CDR3 DNA follows: TGTGCCAGCAGCGAACAGGGTTACACCGGGGAGCTGTTTTTT. Amino acid sequence: CASSEQGYTGELFF. This rearrangement joins TRBV7-9 to TRBJ2-2; possibly TRBD1 for D (6 bases). Trimming removed 5 bases at V and 3 bases at J, with 10 bases between. Germline CDR1 SEHNR, CDR2 FQNEAQ (reference sequence). The CDR3 length is 14 residues.

The rearrangement joins TRBV4-3 to TRBJ1-2; no firm D call. The CDR3 sequence is 14 residues long. In germline, CDR1 is LGHNA, CDR2 YSLEER. Trimming took off 0 bases at V and 5 bases at J, with 10 bases between the two ends. For the CDR3, the DNA is TGCGCCAGCAGCCAAGATCGGACGGGATATGGCTACACCTTC. The encoded protein is CASSQDRTGYGYTF.

The rearrangement joins TRBV18 to TRBJ2-2; 8 positions match TRBD2. Germline V lookup: CDR1 KGHSH, CDR2 LQKENI. J gave up 6 bases and V 0 bases, and 6 bases lay outside the gene matches. The CDR3 contains 16 residues. The CDR3 loop is CASSPPPGGDAGELFF. In DNA form, the CDR3 reads TGTGCCAGCTCACCACCGCCCGGGGGGGATGCCGGGGAGCTGTTTTTT.

The chain links TRBV2 to TRBJ2-7; D perhaps matches TRBD2 (5 bases). The germline V gene has CDR1 SNHLY and CDR2 FYNNEI. Between the trimmed V and J ends, which lost 3 bases and 3 bases, there was a span of 18 bases. The CDR3 loop spans 16 amino acids. The CDR3 reads CASSDASSRFIYEQYV. DNA for the CDR3: TGTGCCAGCAGTGACGCCTCTAGCAGGTTTATCTACGAGCAGTACGTC.

J is TRBJ1-4 and V is TRBV3-1 (or the pseudogene TRBV3-2); 7 nucleotides match TRBD1. This CDR3 is built from 17 residues. V gave up 2 bases and J gave up 10 bases; unmatched junction bases: 16. CDR1 is LGHDT and CDR2 is YNNKEL in the germline V gene (reference sequence). This CDR3 reads CASSQSGTAGHPAKLFF. The CDR3 region has the DNA TGTGCCAGCAGCCAATCCGGGACAGCAGGACACCCGGCAAAACTGTTTTTT.

The rearrangement joins TRBV9 to TRBJ1-3, with a weak D call TRBD1 (6 bases). Germline-derived CDR1 and CDR2 are SGDLS and YYNGEE. The V and J ends lost 3 bases and 3 bases respectively, with 16 bases between them. The CDR3 sequence is 16 residues long. The CDR3 nucleotides are TGTGCCAGCAGCGCTGAGCCGGGGGGGCTTGGAAACACCATATATTTT. Translated: CASSAEPGGLGNTIYF.

This clone was observed a single time. The V and J genes are TRBV6-5 and TRBJ1-1; D possibly corresponds to TRBD1 (5 bases). V was trimmed by 5 bases and J by 1 base, leaving 8 bases between them. Germline V gives CDR1 MNHEY, CDR2 SVGAGI. The length of the CDR3 is 13 residues. As DNA, the CDR3 is TGTGCCAGCAGTCAGGGTCGGAACACTGAAGCTTTCTTT. Amino acids: CASSQGRNTEAFF.

V and J are TRBV20-1 and TRBJ1-6; a weak D match, TRBD1 (6 bases). The V end was cut by 3 bases, the J end by 10 bases, with 16 bases between. The CDR3 contains 14 residues. From germline, CDR1 is DFQATT and CDR2 SNEGSKA (reference sequence). The CDR3: CSASSTGVESPLHF. The DNA for the CDR3 is TGCAGTGCTAGTTCGACAGGAGTTGAGTCACCCCTCCACTTT.

The V gene is TRBV2, the J gene TRBJ2-1; 9 bases match TRBD2. Trimming cost V 2 bases and J 1 base; bases outside gene matches: 3. The germline V gene encodes CDR1 SNHLY and CDR2 FYNNEI. CDR3 size: 16 residues. CDR3 nucleotides: TGTGCCAGCAGTGAAACTAGCGGGTGGTCCTACAATGAGCAGTTCTTC. It encodes CASSETSGWSYNEQFF.

J is TRBJ2-7 and V is TRBV2; TRBD1 might be the D (6 bases). There are 14 residues in the CDR3. Per germline, CDR1 SNHLY and CDR2 FYNNEI. Trimming removed 7 bases at V and 0 bases at J, with 13 bases between. CDR3 in amino acids: CASIRTVSSYEQYV. The CDR3 DNA reads TGTGCCAGCATAAGGACAGTAAGCTCCTACGAGCAGTACGTC.

The chain has TRBV6-2 or TRBV6-3 and TRBJ2-7, with D hard to call. V gave up 0 bases and J gave up 3 bases, with 6 bases separating them. The CDR3 extends over 13 amino acids. The germline V gene has CDR1 MNHEY and CDR2 SVGEGT. In nucleotides, the CDR3 is TGTGCCAGCAGTTACTCGGGCAGCTACGAGCAGTACGTC. Protein product: CASSYSGSYEQYV.

The V gene is TRBV5-4, the J gene TRBJ1-2; the D is unclear. There are 12 residues in the CDR3. Trimming pared 4 bases from V and 3 bases from J, leaving 7 bases between. Per germline, CDR1 SGHNT and CDR2 YYREEE (reference sequence). CDR3 loop: CASSGPYYGYTF. For the CDR3, the DNA is TGTGCCAGCAGCGGGCCCTACTATGGCTACACCTTC.

The J gene is TRBJ1-5, the V gene TRBV28; D call uncertain. CDR1 and CDR2 from the germline V gene are MDHEN and SYDVKM. The CDR3 consists of 15 residues. The V and J ends lost 3 bases and 0 bases respectively, with 9 bases between them. The CDR3 nucleotides are TGTGCCAGCAGTTTGGGAGGGCTTAGCAATCAGCCCCAGCATTTT. Residues: CASSLGGLSNQPQHF.